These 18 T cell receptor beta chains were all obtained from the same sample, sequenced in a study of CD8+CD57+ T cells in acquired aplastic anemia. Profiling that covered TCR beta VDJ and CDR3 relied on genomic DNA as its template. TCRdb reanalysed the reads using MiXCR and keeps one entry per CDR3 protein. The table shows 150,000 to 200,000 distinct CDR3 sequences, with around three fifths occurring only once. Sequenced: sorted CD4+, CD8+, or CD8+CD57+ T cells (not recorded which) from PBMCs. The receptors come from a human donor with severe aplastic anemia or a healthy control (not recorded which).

The CDR3 DNA sequence: TGTGCCAGCAGCCAAGCTGGGGATCGGTGGCTGTTTTTT. This translates into CASSQAGDRWLFF. The J gene is TRBJ2-2, the V gene TRBV4-2; D is undetermined. Trimming pared 1 base from V and 13 bases from J, leaving 13 bases between. Germline CDR1 is LGHNA and CDR2 is YNFKEQ. This CDR3 is built from 13 residues.

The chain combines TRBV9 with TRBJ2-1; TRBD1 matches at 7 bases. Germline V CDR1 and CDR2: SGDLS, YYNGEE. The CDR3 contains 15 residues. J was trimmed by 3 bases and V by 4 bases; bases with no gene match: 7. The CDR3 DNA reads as TGTGCCAGCAGCCCTCGGGACAGTCTCTACAATGAGCAGTTCTTC. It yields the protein CASSPRDSLYNEQFF.

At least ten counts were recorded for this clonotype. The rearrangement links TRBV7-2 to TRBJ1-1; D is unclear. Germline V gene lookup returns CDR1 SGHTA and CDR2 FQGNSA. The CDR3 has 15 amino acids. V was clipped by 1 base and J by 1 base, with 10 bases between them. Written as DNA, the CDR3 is TGTGCCAGCAGCTTAGGGAAACCAGGGAACACTGAAGCTTTCTTT. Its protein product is CASSLGKPGNTEAFF.

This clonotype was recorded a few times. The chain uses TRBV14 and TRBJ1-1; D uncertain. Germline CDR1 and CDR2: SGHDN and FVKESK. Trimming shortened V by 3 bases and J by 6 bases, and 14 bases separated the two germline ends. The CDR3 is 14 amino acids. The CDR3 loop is CASSHRNTWAEAFF. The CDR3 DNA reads TGTGCCAGCAGCCACAGGAACACTTGGGCTGAAGCTTTCTTT.

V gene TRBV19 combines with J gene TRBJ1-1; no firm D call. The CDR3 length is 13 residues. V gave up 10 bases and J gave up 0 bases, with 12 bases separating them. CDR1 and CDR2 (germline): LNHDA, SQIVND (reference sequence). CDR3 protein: CATRVRVNTEAFF. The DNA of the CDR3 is TGTGCCACTCGGGTTAGGGTGAACACTGAAGCTTTCTTT.

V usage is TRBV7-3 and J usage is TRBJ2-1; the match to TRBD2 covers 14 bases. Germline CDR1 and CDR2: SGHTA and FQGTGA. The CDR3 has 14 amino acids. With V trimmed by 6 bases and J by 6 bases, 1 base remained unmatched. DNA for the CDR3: TGTGCCAGCAGGACTAGCGGGAGGGCCAATGAGCAGTTCTTC. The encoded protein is CASRTSGRANEQFF.

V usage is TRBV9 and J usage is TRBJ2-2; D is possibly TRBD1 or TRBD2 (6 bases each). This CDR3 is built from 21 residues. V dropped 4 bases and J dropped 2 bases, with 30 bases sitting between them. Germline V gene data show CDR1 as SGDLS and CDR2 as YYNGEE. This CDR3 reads CASSSNRGGGQAVRNTGELFF. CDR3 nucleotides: TGTGCCAGCAGCTCAAATCGAGGGGGAGGTCAGGCGGTGAGAAACACCGGGGAGCTGTTTTTT.

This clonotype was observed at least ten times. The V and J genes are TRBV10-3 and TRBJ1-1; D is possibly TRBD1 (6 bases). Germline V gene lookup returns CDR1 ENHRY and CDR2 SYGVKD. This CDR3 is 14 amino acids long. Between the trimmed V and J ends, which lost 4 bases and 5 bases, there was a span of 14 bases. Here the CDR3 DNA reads TGTGCCATCAGTGCAGGGGTTTCGGTAACTGAAGCTTTCTTT. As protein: CAISAGVSVTEAFF.

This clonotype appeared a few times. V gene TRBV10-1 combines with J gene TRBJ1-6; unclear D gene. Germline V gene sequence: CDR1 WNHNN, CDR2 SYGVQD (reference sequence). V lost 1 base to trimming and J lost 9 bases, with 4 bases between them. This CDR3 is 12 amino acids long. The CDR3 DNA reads TGCGCCAGCAGTGAGTTTGGTTCACCCCTCCACTTT. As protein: CASSEFGSPLHF.

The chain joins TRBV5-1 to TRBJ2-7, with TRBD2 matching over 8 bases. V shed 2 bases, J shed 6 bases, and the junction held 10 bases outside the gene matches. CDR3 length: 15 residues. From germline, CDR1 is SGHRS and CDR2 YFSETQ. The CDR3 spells CASSLAGERAREQYF. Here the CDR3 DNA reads TGCGCCAGCAGCTTAGCGGGAGAACGAGCTCGCGAGCAGTACTTC. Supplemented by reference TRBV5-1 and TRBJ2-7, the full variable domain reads KAGVTQTPRYLIKTRGQQVTLSCSPISGHRSVSWYQQTPGQGLQFLFEYFSETQRNKGNFPGRFSGRQFSNSRSEMNVSTLELGDSALYLCASSLAGERAREQYFGPGTRLTVT.

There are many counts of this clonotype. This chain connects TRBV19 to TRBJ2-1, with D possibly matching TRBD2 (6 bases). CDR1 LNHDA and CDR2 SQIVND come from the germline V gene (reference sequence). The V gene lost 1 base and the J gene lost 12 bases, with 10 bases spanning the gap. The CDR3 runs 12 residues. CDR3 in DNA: TGTGCCAGTAGTATAGTTGGGGACTCGCAGTTCTTC. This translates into CASSIVGDSQFF.

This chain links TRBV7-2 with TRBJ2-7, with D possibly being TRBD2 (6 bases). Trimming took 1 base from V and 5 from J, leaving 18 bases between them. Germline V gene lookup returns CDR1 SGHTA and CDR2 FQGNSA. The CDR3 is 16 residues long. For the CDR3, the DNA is TGTGCCAGCAGCTTAGGTGTCGGGAGAAGGTCCCACGAGCAGTACTTC. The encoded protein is CASSLGVGRRSHEQYF.

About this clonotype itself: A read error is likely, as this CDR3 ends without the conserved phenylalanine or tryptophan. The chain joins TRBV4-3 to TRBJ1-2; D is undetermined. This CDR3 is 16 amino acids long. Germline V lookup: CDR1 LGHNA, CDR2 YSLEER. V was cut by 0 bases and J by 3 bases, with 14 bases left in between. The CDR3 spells CASSQESSAGYYGYTL. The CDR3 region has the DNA TGCGCCAGCAGCCAAGAGTCCAGCGCGGGGTACTATGGCTACACCCTC.

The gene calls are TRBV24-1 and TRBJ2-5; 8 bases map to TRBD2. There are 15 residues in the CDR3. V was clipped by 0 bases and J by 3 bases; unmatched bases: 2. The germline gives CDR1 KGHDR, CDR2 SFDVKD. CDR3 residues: CATSDLISGEETQYF. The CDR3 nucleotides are TGTGCCACCAGTGATTTGATTAGCGGGGAAGAGACCCAGTACTTC.

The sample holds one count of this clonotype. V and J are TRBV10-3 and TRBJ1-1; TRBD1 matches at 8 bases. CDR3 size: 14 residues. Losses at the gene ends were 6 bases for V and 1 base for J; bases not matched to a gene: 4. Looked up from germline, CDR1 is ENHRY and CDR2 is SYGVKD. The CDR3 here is CAISAGTGNTEAFF. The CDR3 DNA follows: TGTGCCATCAGCGCGGGGACAGGGAACACTGAAGCTTTCTTT.

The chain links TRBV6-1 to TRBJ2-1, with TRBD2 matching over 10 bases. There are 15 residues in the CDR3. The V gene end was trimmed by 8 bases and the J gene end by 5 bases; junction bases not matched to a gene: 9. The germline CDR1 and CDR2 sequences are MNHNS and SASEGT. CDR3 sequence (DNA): TGTGCCAGCTCATCACCTAGCGGGGGAGACAATGAGCAGTTCTTC. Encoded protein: CASSSPSGGDNEQFF.

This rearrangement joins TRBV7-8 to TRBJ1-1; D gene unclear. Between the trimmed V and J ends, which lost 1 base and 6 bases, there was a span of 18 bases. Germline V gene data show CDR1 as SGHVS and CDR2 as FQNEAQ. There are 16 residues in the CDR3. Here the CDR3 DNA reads TGTGCCAGCAGCTTAGGAATTCAGAGGGTTCTCCCTGAAGCTTTCTTT. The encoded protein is CASSLGIQRVLPEAFF. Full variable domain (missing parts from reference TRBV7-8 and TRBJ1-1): GAGVSQSPRYKVAKRGQDVALRCDPISGHVSLFWYQQALGQGPEFLTYFQNEAQLDKSGLPSDRFFAERPEGSVSTLKIQRTQQEDSAVYLCASSLGIQRVLPEAFFGQGTRLTVV.

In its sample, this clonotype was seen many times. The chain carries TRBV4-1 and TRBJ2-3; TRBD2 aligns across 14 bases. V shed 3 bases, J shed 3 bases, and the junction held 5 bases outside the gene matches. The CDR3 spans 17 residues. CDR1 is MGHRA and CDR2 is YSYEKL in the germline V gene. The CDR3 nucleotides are TGCGCCAGCAGCCATACGACTAGCGGGGGGGCGACAGATACGCAGTATTTT. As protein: CASSHTTSGGATDTQYF.